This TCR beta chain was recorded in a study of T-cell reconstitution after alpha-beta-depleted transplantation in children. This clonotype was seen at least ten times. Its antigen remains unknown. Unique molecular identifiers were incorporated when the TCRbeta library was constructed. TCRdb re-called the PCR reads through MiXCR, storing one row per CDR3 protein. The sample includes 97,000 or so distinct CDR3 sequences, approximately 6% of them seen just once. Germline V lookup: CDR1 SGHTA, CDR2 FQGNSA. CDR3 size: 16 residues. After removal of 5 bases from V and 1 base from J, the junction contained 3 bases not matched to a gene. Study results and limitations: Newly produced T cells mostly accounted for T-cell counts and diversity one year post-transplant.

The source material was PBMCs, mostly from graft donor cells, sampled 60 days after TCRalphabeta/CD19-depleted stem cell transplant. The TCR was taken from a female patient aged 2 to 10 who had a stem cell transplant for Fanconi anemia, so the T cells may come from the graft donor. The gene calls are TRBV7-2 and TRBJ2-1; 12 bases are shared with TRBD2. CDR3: CASSLGTSGSYNEQFF. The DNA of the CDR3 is TGTGCCAGCAGCCTCGGGACTAGCGGGTCCTACAATGAGCAGTTCTTC.